Below, 26 T cell receptor beta chains from the same sample are listed, as sequenced in a study of blood T cells in healthy people across ages. Then a second PCR, running roughly 6 to 11 cycles, was carried out with a sample-barcoded 5' primer and a J-beta primer mix. TCRdb recomputed calls from the 5' RACE reads with MiXCR, one row per CDR3 protein. Among approximately 1.5 million distinct CDR3 sequences listed, 30% to 35% were seen once. The sequenced sample was blood. The receptors were sampled from a woman younger than 45 in good health.

The chain employs TRBV24-1 and TRBJ2-1, with TRBD2 identical over 8 bases. The length of the CDR3 is 15 residues. From germline, CDR1 is KGHDR and CDR2 SFDVKD. The J segment lost 8 bases and the V segment lost 4 bases, leaving 9 bases of the junction unmatched. This CDR3 reads CATSDPGTSRDEQFF. The CDR3 DNA sequence: TGTGCCACCAGTGACCCCGGGACTAGTAGAGATGAGCAGTTCTTC.

This clonotype has at least ten counts. This sequence joins TRBV27 and TRBJ2-3; D remains ambiguous. This CDR3 has 12 residues. Germline V gives CDR1 MNHEY, CDR2 SMNVEV (reference sequence). V was clipped by 5 bases and J by 5 bases, with 8 bases between them. CDR3 region: CASSIIGDTQYF. CDR3 DNA: TGTGCCAGCAGTATCATAGGAGATACGCAGTATTTT.

This clonotype was seen only a few times. The CDR3 sequence is CASSPLPGEYEQYF. CDR3 DNA: TGTGCCAGCAGCCCTCTCCCGGGAGAATACGAGCAGTACTTC. The chain employs TRBV7-8 and TRBJ2-7, with D possibly matching TRBD2 (6 bases). CDR1 is SGHVS and CDR2 is FQNEAQ in the germline V gene. The CDR3 is made up of 14 amino acids. The V end was cut by 5 bases, the J end by 4 bases, with 15 bases between.

The chain joins TRBV27 to TRBJ2-7, with TRBD1 identical over 9 bases. Per germline, CDR1 MNHEY and CDR2 SMNVEV (reference sequence). The CDR3 loop spans 12 amino acids. The CDR3 protein is CTLGTGYHEQYF. The CDR3 nucleotides are TGTACTCTCGGGACAGGGTACCACGAGCAGTACTTC.

This chain links TRBV15 with TRBJ2-7; D gene uncertain. The CDR3 length is 14 residues. The V end was cut by 0 bases, the J end by 0 bases, with 6 bases between. Germline values: CDR1 LNHNV, CDR2 YYDKDF (reference sequence). The CDR3 nucleotides read TGTGCCACCAGCAGAGATCTCGGCTCCTACGAGCAGTACTTC. Translating it yields CATSRDLGSYEQYF.

This clonotype was detected only a few times. This sequence joins TRBV12-3 or TRBV12-4 and TRBJ2-1; maybe TRBD2 (6 bases). This CDR3 has 19 residues. Trimming took 6 bases from V and 4 from J, leaving 28 bases between them. The CDR3 nucleotides are TGTGCCAGCAGGCGGGACTTCCCAGGTGGTCGACAGAGTTACAATGAGCAGTTCTTC. Translation gives CASRRDFPGGRQSYNEQFF.

The CDR3 spells CATSSLGGTTNRQFF. In DNA, the CDR3 is TGTGCCACCAGCAGTCTGGGCGGGACGACGAACAGGCAGTTCTTC. This rearrangement joins TRBV15 to TRBJ2-1; tentatively, D is TRBD2 (6 bases). Germline CDR1 and CDR2: LNHNV and YYDKDF (reference sequence). V was trimmed by 3 bases and J by 12 bases, leaving 21 bases between them. CDR3 size: 15 residues.

In its sample, this clonotype was seen a few times. The chain is built from TRBV9 and TRBJ2-3; weak D call: TRBD2 (6 bases). CDR3 size: 15 residues. CDR1 is SGDLS, CDR2 YYNGEE, per germline. V shed 2 bases and J shed 2 bases, with 12 bases lying between them. CDR3 DNA: TGTGCCAGCAGCGTTGGGACTCCCTACACAGATACGCAGTATTTT. It translates to CASSVGTPYTDTQYF.

The chain uses TRBV11-2 and TRBJ2-5, with 11 bases identical to TRBD1. This CDR3 has 16 residues. Per the germline V gene, CDR1 is SGHAT and CDR2 is FQNNGV. The junction had 5 bases not matched to a gene; V was cut back by 1 base and J by 4 bases. CDR3 in amino acids: CASSLGGTGGRETQYF. CDR3 nucleotides: TGTGCCAGCAGCTTAGGCGGGACAGGGGGGCGAGAGACCCAGTACTTC.

At least ten counts were recorded for this clonotype. The rearrangement links TRBV7-9 to TRBJ2-7; possible D gene TRBD1, 6 bases. This CDR3 has 14 amino acids. With 5 bases removed from V and 4 bases from J, the gap between germline ends came to 15 bases. Germline values: CDR1 SEHNR, CDR2 FQNEAQ (reference sequence). The DNA for the CDR3 is TGTGCCAGCAGCCACCCGGGACAAAATTACGAGCAGTACTTC. Translating it yields CASSHPGQNYEQYF.

The chain links TRBV24-1 to TRBJ1-2; possibly TRBD1 for D (5 bases). In germline, CDR1 is KGHDR, CDR2 SFDVKD. CDR3 length equals 11 residues. Trimming shortened V by 12 bases and J by 3 bases, and 10 bases separated the two germline ends. The CDR3 is CAVLTDYGYTF. CDR3 DNA sequence: TGTGCCGTATTGACAGACTATGGCTACACCTTC.

The sample holds a few counts of this clonotype. The chain joins TRBV18 to TRBJ2-1, with 15 bases lining up with TRBD2. The trim removed 4 bases at V and 5 bases at J, leaving 15 bases unmatched. This CDR3 has 20 residues. Germline V gene sequence: CDR1 KGHSH, CDR2 LQKENI. The CDR3 DNA reads TGTGCCAGCTCACTTCGACTGAGGACTAGCGGGAGGGGCCCTCACAATGAGCAGTTCTTC. Its translation is CASSLRLRTSGRGPHNEQFF.

The CDR3 bases are TGTGCCAGCAGCCATACGGGAGGGCCTACAGATACGCAGTATTTT. Protein sequence: CASSHTGGPTDTQYF. The chain recombines TRBV7-3 with TRBJ2-3; 8 bases agree with TRBD2. The CDR3 extends over 15 amino acids. The germline V gene has CDR1 SGHTA and CDR2 FQGTGA. V shed 5 bases, J shed 3 bases, and the junction held 7 bases outside the gene matches.

The chain recombines TRBV2 with TRBJ2-1, with D possibly TRBD1 on 5 matching bases. The CDR3 covers 14 residues. V was shortened by 6 bases and J by 0 bases, with 9 bases between the two germline ends. Germline V gene data show CDR1 as SNHLY and CDR2 as FYNNEI. CDR3 in amino acids: CASRRTNSYNEQFF. CDR3 DNA sequence: TGTGCCAGCAGGAGGACAAACTCCTACAATGAGCAGTTCTTC. Supplemented by reference TRBV2 and TRBJ2-1, the full variable domain reads EPEVTQTPSHQVTQMGQEVILRCVPISNHLYFYWYRQILGQKVEFLVSFYNNEISEKSEIFDDQFSVERPDGSNFTLKIRSTKLEDSAMYFCASRRTNSYNEQFFGPGTRLTVL.

The V gene is TRBV5-4, the J gene TRBJ2-1; tentative D call: TRBD1 (5 bases). Trimming left V 6 bases short and J 0 bases short, with 13 bases between. Germline lookup yields CDR1 SGHNT and CDR2 YYREEE (reference sequence). The CDR3 runs to 15 residues. In DNA, the CDR3 is TGTGCCAGCATCGGCCCCGACAGCTCCTACAATGAGCAGTTCTTC. Its translation is CASIGPDSSYNEQFF.

This clonotype occurred a few times. The chain combines TRBV6-2 or TRBV6-3 with TRBJ2-5; 11 nucleotides align to TRBD1. The tail of the sequence fits TRBJ2-7 better, so the J call may be wrong. The CDR3 is made up of 14 amino acids. Germline assignment: CDR1 MNHEY and CDR2 SVGEGT. The CDR3 loop reads CASSRGTGGHEQYF. Written as DNA, the CDR3 is TGTGCCAGCAGCCGCGGGACAGGGGGTCACGAGCAGTACTTC.

There are a few counts of this clonotype. The chain carries TRBV2 and TRBJ2-7, with no clear D. The germline V and J ends were trimmed by 1 base and 5 bases, with 12 bases remaining between them. The germline V gene has CDR1 SNHLY and CDR2 FYNNEI. CDR3 length equals 14 residues. The CDR3 coding sequence is TGTGCCAGCAGTGAAGAAGGATCCCCGGACGAGCAGTACTTC. Its protein product is CASSEEGSPDEQYF.

With regard to this clonotype: This sequence may be a read error, since a much larger clone differs from it by one base. The chain has TRBV12-3 or TRBV12-4 and TRBJ2-7; tentatively, D is TRBD2 (6 bases). This CDR3 has 14 residues. CDR3 nucleotides: TGTGCCAGCAGCCTGAGCGGGTTTACCTACGAGCAGGACTTC. It codes for CASSLSGFTYEQDF.

This rearrangement joins TRBV7-2 to TRBJ2-1, with D possibly called TRBD1 or TRBD2 (5 bases each). Germline CDR1 reads SGHTA; CDR2 reads FQGNSA. V was shortened by 1 base and J by 8 bases, with 18 bases between the two germline ends. The CDR3 is made up of 16 amino acids. CDR3 nucleotide sequence: TGTGCCAGCAGCTTAGTGGTCGGGACCTCCGGGGATGAGCAGTTCTTC. Protein: CASSLVVGTSGDEQFF.

V and J are TRBV11-2 and TRBJ2-1, with 9 bases fitting TRBD2. The CDR3 is 18 amino acids. The V and J ends lost 1 base and 0 bases, in that order; junction bases with no gene match: 7. Germline values: CDR1 SGHAT, CDR2 FQNNGV. The CDR3 loop reads CASSLGPGAGGSYNEQFF. The CDR3 DNA sequence: TGTGCCAGCAGCTTAGGCCCGGGAGCGGGGGGCTCCTACAATGAGCAGTTCTTC.

V is TRBV6-1 and J is TRBJ2-3; 7 positions agree with TRBD2. Trimming cost V 8 bases and J 2 bases; bases outside gene matches: 7. The CDR3 is made up of 14 amino acids. Germline V gene data show CDR1 as MNHNS and CDR2 as SASEGT. CDR3 in amino acids: CASSPAGDTDTQYF. For the CDR3, the DNA is TGTGCCAGCTCCCCCGCGGGAGACACAGATACGCAGTATTTT.

V is TRBV7-9 and J is TRBJ1-2, with a tentative D call TRBD1 (6 bases). V was shortened by 5 bases and J by 5 bases, with 18 bases between the two germline ends. The CDR3 has 15 residues. The germline V gene encodes CDR1 SEHNR and CDR2 FQNEAQ (reference sequence). CDR3 protein: CASSHTGPQLYGYTF. The CDR3 DNA follows: TGTGCCAGCAGCCACACAGGGCCCCAACTATATGGCTACACCTTC.

This clonotype was recorded a few times. This sequence joins TRBV6-6 and TRBJ1-1; no clear D. Trimming shortened V by 4 bases and J by 8 bases, and 14 bases separated the two germline ends. This CDR3 is 13 amino acids long. The germline V gene encodes CDR1 MNHNY and CDR2 SVGAGI (reference sequence). Here the CDR3 DNA reads TGTGCCAGCAGTTCCCGGACCTTCTTAGAAGCTTTCTTT. Residues: CASSSRTFLEAFF.

This clonotype was counted many times. The chain couples TRBV20-1 to TRBJ2-1; either TRBD1 or TRBD2 may supply D (5 bases each). Germline V gene sequence: CDR1 DFQATT, CDR2 SNEGSKA (reference sequence). V lost 6 bases to trimming and J lost 6 bases, with 18 bases between them. This CDR3 is 14 amino acids long. CDR3 in amino acids: CSATGTQSTNEQFF. Here the CDR3 DNA reads TGCAGTGCCACCGGGACCCAATCTACCAATGAGCAGTTCTTC.

This clonotype was observed a handful of times. The CDR3 DNA follows: TGCAGTGCTATATATTTCAAAGAAGGGGTAAAGCAGCCCCAGCATTTT. Its translation: CSAIYFKEGVKQPQHF. The J gene is TRBJ1-5, the V gene TRBV20-1; the D gene is possibly TRBD1 (5 bases). Germline values: CDR1 DFQATT, CDR2 SNEGSKA (reference sequence). CDR3 length equals 16 residues. V lost 4 bases, J lost 7 bases, and 23 bases lay in between.

The genes are TRBV4-1 and TRBJ2-1, with a weak D call TRBD2 (6 bases). The CDR3 totals 16 residues. CDR1 and CDR2 (germline): MGHRA, YSYEKL. V gave up 7 bases and J gave up 6 bases, with 22 bases separating them. CDR3 bases: TGCGCCAGCAACCCCCTCGCCGGGACTTTCTCCAATGAGCAGTTCTTC. Its protein product is CASNPLAGTFSNEQFF.